A single sample is the source of the 3 T cell receptor beta chains below, sequenced in a study of shared clonotypes between healthy human individuals. Measured with immunoSEQ multiplex PCR; TCRdb has only the in-frame clones, and not every one. The sample contains just over 2,000,000 clones, 85% to 95% of which appear only once. Naive CD8 cells were CD45RO-negative, positively selected for CCR7, excluding terminally differentiated effector memory CD45RA+ cells. The sequencing input was naive CD8+ T cells sorted from blood. The origin of the receptors is a man aged 18 to 29 in good health.

This sequence joins TRBV29-1 and TRBJ2-3; possibly TRBD2 for D (6 bases). The CDR3 is 15 residues long. The V end lost 6 bases, the J end lost 6 bases, and 22 bases lay between the germline ends. Germline-derived CDR1 and CDR2 are SQVTM and ANQGSEA. CDR3: CSVPSGGAPADTQYF. The DNA for the CDR3 is TGCAGCGTCCCCTCCGGAGGGGCCCCCGCGGATACGCAGTATTTT.

J is TRBJ2-7 and V is TRBV5-8, with 7 bases identical to TRBD1. Germline V gives CDR1 SGHTS, CDR2 YDEGEE. CDR3 length: 14 amino acids. The junction had 3 bases not matched to a gene; V was cut back by 2 bases and J by 1 base. CDR3 region: CASSFPGQSYEQYF. The CDR3, as DNA: TGTGCCAGCAGCTTTCCGGGACAGTCCTACGAGCAGTACTTC.

The chain has TRBV11-2 and TRBJ2-1; TRBD2 aligns across 11 bases. The germline gives CDR1 SGHAT, CDR2 FQNNGV. This CDR3 has 16 residues. The V segment lost 4 bases and the J segment 1 base; nucleotides outside the gene matches: 3. DNA of the CDR3: TGTGCCAGCAGCTGGGGACTAGCGGAGTCCTACAATGAGCAGTTCTTC. This gives the protein CASSWGLAESYNEQFF. The variable domain in full, with the rest retrieved from reference TRBV11-2 and TRBJ2-1, is EAGVAQSPRYKIIEKRQSVAFWCNPISGHATLYWYQQILGQGPKLLIQFQNNGVVDDSQLPKDRFSAERLKGVDSTLKIQPAKLEDSAVYLCASSWGLAESYNEQFFGPGTRLTVL.